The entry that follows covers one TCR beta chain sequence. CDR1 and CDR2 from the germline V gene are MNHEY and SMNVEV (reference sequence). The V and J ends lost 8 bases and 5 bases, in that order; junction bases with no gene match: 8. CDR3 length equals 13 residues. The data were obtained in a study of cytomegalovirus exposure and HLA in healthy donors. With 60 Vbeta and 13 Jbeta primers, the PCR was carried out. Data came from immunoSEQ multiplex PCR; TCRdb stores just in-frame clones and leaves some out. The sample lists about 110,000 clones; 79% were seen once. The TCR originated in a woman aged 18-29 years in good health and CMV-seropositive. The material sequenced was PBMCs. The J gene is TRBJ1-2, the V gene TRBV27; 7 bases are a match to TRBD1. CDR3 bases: TGTGCCAGCTTTGACAGGGTTGGGTATGGCTACACCTTC. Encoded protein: CASFDRVGYGYTF.